This T cell receptor (beta chain) was captured in a study of blood T cell repertoires in COVID-19. The J segment lost 4 bases and the V segment lost 3 bases, leaving 11 bases of the junction unmatched. This CDR3 contains 15 residues. CDR1 DFQATT and CDR2 SNEGSKA come from the germline V gene (reference sequence). This clone was picked up a small number of times. The assay was immunoSEQ multiplex PCR, and TCRdb's table has in-frame clones only and misses some. The repertoire holds approximately 110,000 clones, with roughly 71% as singletons. V and J are TRBV20-1 and TRBJ1-1; TRBD1 matches 7 bases. The receptor's source is a man older than 75 with acute or convalescent COVID-19. The sample was peripheral blood. CDR3 loop: CSASFPAGGSTEAFF. The CDR3 coding sequence is TGCAGTGCTAGTTTCCCGGCAGGGGGATCCACTGAAGCTTTCTTT.